These T cell receptor beta chains were read from a single sample in a study of cytomegalovirus exposure and HLA in healthy donors. TCRdb's copy holds only in-frame clones and misses some; the assay was immunoSEQ multiplex PCR. The data hold roughly 110,000 clones, with roughly four fifths observed a single time. The sequenced sample was PBMCs. Receptors originate from a man aged 45-65 years in good health and CMV-seronegative. Both conserved end residues are part of each CDR3. The order of the fields is clone size, D gene, J gene, V gene, CDR3 DNA, CDR3 protein. The D gene is left open where the match is weak. A clone size is listed for some rows: how often the clone was seen (once, few, many), or a class if it is expanded.

. . TRBJ1-4 TRBV6-1 TGTGCCAGCAGTGAAGGAGAGGGAGCAACTAATGAAAAACTGTTTTTT CASSEGEGATNEKLFF
. . TRBJ1-2 TRBV19 TGTGCCAGTAGTATATCGCGGGGGGCCTATGGCTACACCTTC CASSISRGAYGYTF
. . TRBJ1-2 TRBV4-3 TGCGCCAGCAGCCGCCGCGGGGTAGACTATGGCTACACCTTC CASSRRGVDYGYTF
. . TRBJ2-1 TRBV5-4 TGTGCCAGCAGCCTGGACTTGTCCTCCTACAATGAGCAGTTCTTC CASSLDLSSYNEQFF
. . TRBJ1-2 TRBV2 TGTGCCACCGGGGAGATCTATGGCTACACCTTC CATGEIYGYTF
. . TRBJ2-5 TRBV11-2 TGTGCCAGCAGGATTGTAGGGGAAGAGACCCAGTACTTC CASRIVGEETQYF
. . TRBJ1-2 TRBV6-4 TGTGCCAGCAGTGACTCGAACGGGGTCTATGGCTACACCTTC CASSDSNGVYGYTF
. . TRBJ2-2 TRBV4-1 TGCGCCAGCAGCGAAGCTATCGGGGACTCAAACACCGGGGAGCTGTTTTTT CASSEAIGDSNTGELFF
. . TRBJ2-1 TRBV7-9 TGTGCCAGCAGCTTGCTCTACGAGCAGTTCTTC CASSLLYEQFF
. . TRBJ1-1 TRBV5-1 TGCGCCAGCAGCATACAGGGGAACACTGAAGCTTTCTTT CASSIQGNTEAFF
. . TRBJ1-3 TRBV19 TGTGCCAGTGCAACAGGGAGAGATGGAAACACCATATATTTT CASATGRDGNTIYF
. TRBD1 TRBJ1-5 TRBV6-6 TGTGCCAGCAGTACAGGGGGCAGTCAGCCCCAGCATTTT CASSTGGSQPQHF
. . TRBJ2-5 TRBV5-4 TGTGCCAGCAGCTCCCGCCCGGGCCGGGGGGAGACCCAGTACTTC CASSSRPGRGETQYF
. TRBD2 TRBJ2-1 TRBV4-3 TGCGCCAGCGGATCAACTAGCGGGGGAAGCAATGAGCAGTTCTTC CASGSTSGGSNEQFF
. TRBD2 TRBJ2-6 TRBV7-9 TGTGCCAGCAGCCCCCCTAGCGGGGGGGCCTTCGATGGGGCCAACGTCCTGACTTTC CASSPPSGGAFDGANVLTF
. . TRBJ2-3 TRBV5-8 TGTGCCAGCAGCTTCGGACAGCCCACAGATACGCAGTATTTT CASSFGQPTDTQYF
. . TRBJ1-4 TRBV5-8 TGTGCCAGCAGCCAGGGGTGGTCCGGTGAAAAACTGTTTTTT CASSQGWSGEKLFF
. TRBD1 TRBJ2-7 TRBV7-9 TGTGCCAGCACCAACAGGGGGCGCGAGCAGTACTTC CASTNRGREQYF
once . TRBJ1-5 TRBV7-9 TGTGCCAGCAGCTTAGCCGGGAGAAGCAATCAGCCCCAGCATTTT CASSLAGRSNQPQHF
. TRBD2 TRBJ2-5 TRBV6-1 TGTGCCAGCAGTGCAGGACTAGCGGGGGGCCAAGAGACCCAGTACTTC CASSAGLAGGQETQYF
. . TRBJ1-5 TRBV21-1 TGTGCCAGCAGCAAAGTATCAGGGCTATATAGCAATCAGCCCCAGCATTTT CASSKVSGLYSNQPQHF
once . TRBJ2-5 TRBV4-2 TGTGCCAGCAGCCAAGGGGTAGGGAGGGACAGGTTTGAGACCCAGTACTTC CASSQGVGRDRFETQYF
. TRBD2 TRBJ2-3 TRBV5-1 TGCGCCAGCAGCTTGGAAGCTAGCGGGGTAACAGATACGCAGTATTTT CASSLEASGVTDTQYF
. . TRBJ1-2 TRBV5-5 TGTGCCAGCAGTCCAGACCCCGGCGGTGGCTACACCTTC CASSPDPGGGYTF
. . TRBJ2-1 TRBV5-4 TGTGCCAGCAGCCCACAGCTGGGTCTTACCTTTAGCTCCTACAATGAGCAGTTCTTC CASSPQLGLTFSSYNEQFF
. . TRBJ2-2 TRBV11-2 TGTGCCAGCAGCTTAGACCTGAACACCGGGGAGCTGTTTTTT CASSLDLNTGELFF
. . TRBJ1-1 TRBV5-1 TGCGCCAGCAGCCTAGACCCGACAGCCACTGAAGCTTTCTTT CASSLDPTATEAFF
few . TRBJ2-5 TRBV28 TGTGCCAGCAGTTCCCCCCCGGAGACCCAGTACTTC CASSSPPETQYF
. TRBD1 TRBJ1-5 TRBV19 TGTGCCAGTAATCGGCAGGGGGTTACGGGCAATCAGCCCCAGCATTTT CASNRQGVTGNQPQHF
. . TRBJ1-1 TRBV7-9 TGTGCCAGCAGCGGGTCCCTTGCAGCGGACACTGAAGCTTTCTTT CASSGSLAADTEAFF
. TRBD1 TRBJ1-4 TRBV10-3 TGTGCCATCAGTGAGTCGACGGGCAGGGGGGACGAAAAACTGTTTTTT CAISESTGRGDEKLFF
. . TRBJ2-6 TRBV9 TGTGCCAGCAGCCCCCCACAGGTCTCTGGGGCCAACGTCCTGACTTTC CASSPPQVSGANVLTF
. . TRBJ1-6 TRBV27 TGTGCCAGCAGACAGTACGATAATTCACCCCTCCACTTT CASRQYDNSPLHF